This entry concerns a single T cell receptor beta chain. Its antigen is not known. These data originate in a study of beta chain features in type 1 diabetes. cDNA synthesis used the whole RNA isolate, giving expressed TCRB sequences. TCRdb's copy holds only in-frame clones and misses some; the assay was immunoSEQ multiplex PCR. Counted here are about 160,000 clones, roughly 8% occurring once; the ten biggest clones make up roughly 0.5%. Study-wide points: Within each of all four CD4+ subsets, Type 1 diabetes patients had TCRB CDR3s that were moderately but significantly shorter.

The CDR3 is 15 amino acids. The germline V and J ends were trimmed by 7 bases and 4 bases, with 17 bases remaining between them. Germline V lookup: CDR1 LNHDA, CDR2 SQIVND (reference sequence). Sequenced: central memory CD4+ T cells from blood. The rearrangement links TRBV19 to TRBJ1-5, with unresolved D. This receptor was obtained from a young man with type 1 diabetes. The CDR3 protein is CASKEGETGNQPQHF. The CDR3 DNA reads as TGTGCCAGTAAGGAGGGAGAGACGGGGAATCAGCCCCAGCATTTT.